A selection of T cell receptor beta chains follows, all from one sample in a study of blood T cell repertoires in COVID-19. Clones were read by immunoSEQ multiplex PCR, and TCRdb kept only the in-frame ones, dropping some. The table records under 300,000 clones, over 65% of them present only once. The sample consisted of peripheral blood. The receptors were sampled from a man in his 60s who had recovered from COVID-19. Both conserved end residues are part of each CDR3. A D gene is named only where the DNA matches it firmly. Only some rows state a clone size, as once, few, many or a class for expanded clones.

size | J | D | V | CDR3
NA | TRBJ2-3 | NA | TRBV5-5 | CASSFLSSTDTQYF
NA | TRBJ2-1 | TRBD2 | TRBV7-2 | CASSLELAGALYNEQFF
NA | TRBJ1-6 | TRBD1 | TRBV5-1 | CASSRTGIASNSPLHF
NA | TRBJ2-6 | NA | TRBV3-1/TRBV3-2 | CASSHAGLPTSGANVLTF
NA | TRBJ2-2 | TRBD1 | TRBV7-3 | CASSSTSTGVNTGELFF
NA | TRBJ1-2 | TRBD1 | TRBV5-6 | CASRGGTARLYGYTF
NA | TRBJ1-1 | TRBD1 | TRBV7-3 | CASSLGTGGNTEAFF
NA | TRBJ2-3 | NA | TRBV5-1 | CASSLGAPGDTQYF
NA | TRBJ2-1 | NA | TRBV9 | CASSSDRGYNEQFF
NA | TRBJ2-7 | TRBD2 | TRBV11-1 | CASSFRASGLGEQYF
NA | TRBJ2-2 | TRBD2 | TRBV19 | CASSRSRTSGGAPTGELFF
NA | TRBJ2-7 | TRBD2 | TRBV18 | CASSPTSGVGEQYF
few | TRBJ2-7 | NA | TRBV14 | CASSLRDTYEQYF
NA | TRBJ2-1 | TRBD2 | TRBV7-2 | CASSQSGTSSYNEQFF
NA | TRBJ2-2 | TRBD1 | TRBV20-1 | CSASGQGDTGELFF
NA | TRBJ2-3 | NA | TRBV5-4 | CASSLPSRGTDTQYF
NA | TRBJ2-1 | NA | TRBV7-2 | CASSLGIGKGNEQFF
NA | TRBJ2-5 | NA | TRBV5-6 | CASSLQGNQETQYF
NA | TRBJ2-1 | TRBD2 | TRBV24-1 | CATSDIAGGPNEQFF
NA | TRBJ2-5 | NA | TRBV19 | CASMGVSETQYF
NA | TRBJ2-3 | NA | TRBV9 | CASSVEVSADTQYF
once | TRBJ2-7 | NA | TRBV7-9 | CASSLSPGGLDEQYF
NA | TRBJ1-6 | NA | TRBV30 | CAWSGGVNNSPLHF
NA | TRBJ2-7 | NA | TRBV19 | CASSPEGRASEQYF
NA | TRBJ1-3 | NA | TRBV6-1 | CASSEADGQGNTIYF
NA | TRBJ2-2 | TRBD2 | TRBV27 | CASIRAGRTGELFF
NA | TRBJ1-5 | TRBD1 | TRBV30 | CAWNHGGGQPQHF
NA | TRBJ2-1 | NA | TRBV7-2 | CASSRQASSYNEQFF
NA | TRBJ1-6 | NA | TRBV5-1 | CASSIGVTYNSPLHF
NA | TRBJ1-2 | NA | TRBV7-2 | CASGGGQAFYGYTF
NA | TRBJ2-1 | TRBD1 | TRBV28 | CASSSLGTGTFNEQFF
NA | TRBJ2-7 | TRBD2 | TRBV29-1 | CSVEDNMRGYEQYF
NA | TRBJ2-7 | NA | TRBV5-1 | CASSLAWGSDEQYF
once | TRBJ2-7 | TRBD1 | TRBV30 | CAWTKHSGRGRSYEQYF
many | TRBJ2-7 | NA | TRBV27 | CASNRKGQPYEQYF